This T cell receptor (beta chain) appears in the sequencing data of a study of cytomegalovirus exposure and HLA in healthy donors. CDR1 is SGDLS and CDR2 is YYNGEE in the germline V gene. CDR3 length equals 16 residues. V trimming: 5 bases; J trimming: 0 bases; junction bases outside the gene matches: 8. Amplification used 60 Vbeta primers and 13 Jbeta primers. This table comes from immunoSEQ multiplex PCR, and its TCRdb copy is limited to in-frame clones, with some not included. The data contain about 69,000 clones, more than 60% of them singletons. Study conclusions and caveats: In vitro work confirmed that three CMV-associated chains recognize CMV antigens. Across donors, presence/absence analyses took sequencing depth to be roughly uniform. As a later analysis revealed, most CMV-associated TCR beta chains appeared HLA-restricted.

This clone was seen only a few times. The antigen is undetermined. The material sequenced was PBMCs. The chain joins TRBV9 to TRBJ2-1, with 7 nucleotides matching TRBD2. This TCR was recovered from a male donor in good health and CMV-seropositive. CDR3 in amino acids: CASSQTSRNSYNEQFF. CDR3 in DNA: TGTGCCAGCAGTCAGACTAGCAGAAACTCCTACAATGAGCAGTTCTTC.